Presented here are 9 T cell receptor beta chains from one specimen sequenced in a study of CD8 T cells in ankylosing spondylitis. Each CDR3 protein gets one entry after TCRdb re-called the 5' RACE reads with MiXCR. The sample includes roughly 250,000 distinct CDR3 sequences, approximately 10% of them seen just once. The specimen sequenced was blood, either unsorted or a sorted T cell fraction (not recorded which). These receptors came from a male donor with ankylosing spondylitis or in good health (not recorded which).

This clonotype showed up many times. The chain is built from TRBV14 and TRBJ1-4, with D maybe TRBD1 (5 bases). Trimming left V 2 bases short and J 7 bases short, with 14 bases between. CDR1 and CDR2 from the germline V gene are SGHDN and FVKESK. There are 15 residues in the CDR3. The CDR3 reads CASSQSTDLSEKLFF. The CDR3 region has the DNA TGTGCCAGCAGCCAATCGACAGACCTTTCTGAAAAACTGTTTTTT.

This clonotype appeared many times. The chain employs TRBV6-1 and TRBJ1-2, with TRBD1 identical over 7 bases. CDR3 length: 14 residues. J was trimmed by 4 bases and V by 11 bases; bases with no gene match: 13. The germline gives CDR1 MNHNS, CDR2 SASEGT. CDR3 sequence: CAVRDSIYPYGYTF. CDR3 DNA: TGTGCCGTCCGGGACAGCATATATCCCTATGGCTACACCTTC.

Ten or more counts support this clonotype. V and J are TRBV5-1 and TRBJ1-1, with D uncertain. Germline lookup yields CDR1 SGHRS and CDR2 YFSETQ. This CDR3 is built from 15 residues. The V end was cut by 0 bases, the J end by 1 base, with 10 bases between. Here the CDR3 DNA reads TGCGCCAGCAGCTTGGCGGAGGCAGGGAACACTGAAGCTTTCTTT. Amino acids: CASSLAEAGNTEAFF.

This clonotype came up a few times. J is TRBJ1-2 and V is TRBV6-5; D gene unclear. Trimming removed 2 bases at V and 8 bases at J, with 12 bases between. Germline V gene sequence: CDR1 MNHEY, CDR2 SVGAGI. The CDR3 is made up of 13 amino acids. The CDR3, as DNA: TGTGCCAGCAGTTACCCGGGGAAGGACGGCTACACCTTC. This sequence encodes CASSYPGKDGYTF.

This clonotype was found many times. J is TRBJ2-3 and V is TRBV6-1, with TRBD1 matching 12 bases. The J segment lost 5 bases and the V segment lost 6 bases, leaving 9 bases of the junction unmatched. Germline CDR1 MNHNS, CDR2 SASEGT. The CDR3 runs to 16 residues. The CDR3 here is CASRKPGTGGIDTQYF. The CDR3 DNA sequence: TGTGCCAGCAGAAAACCCGGGACAGGGGGCATAGATACGCAGTATTTT.

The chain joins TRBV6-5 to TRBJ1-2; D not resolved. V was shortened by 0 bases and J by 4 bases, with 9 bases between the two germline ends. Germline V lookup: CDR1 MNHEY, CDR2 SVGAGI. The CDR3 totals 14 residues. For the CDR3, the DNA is TGTGCCAGCAGTTACTCGGGTCGGTCCTATGGCTACACCTTC. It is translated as CASSYSGRSYGYTF.

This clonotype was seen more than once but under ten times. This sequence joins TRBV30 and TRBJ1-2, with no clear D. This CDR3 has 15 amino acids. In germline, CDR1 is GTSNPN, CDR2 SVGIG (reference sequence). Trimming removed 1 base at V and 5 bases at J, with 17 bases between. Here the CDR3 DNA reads TGTGCCTGGAGTGGTCGGCTTCCAGCTCTTTATGGCTACACCTTC. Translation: CAWSGRLPALYGYTF. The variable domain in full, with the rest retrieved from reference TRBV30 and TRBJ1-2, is SQTIHQWPATLVQPVGSPLSLECTVEGTSNPNLYWYRQAAGRGLQLLFYSVGIGQISSEVPQNLSASRPQDRQFILSSKKLLLSDSGFYLCAWSGRLPALYGYTFGSGTRLTVV.

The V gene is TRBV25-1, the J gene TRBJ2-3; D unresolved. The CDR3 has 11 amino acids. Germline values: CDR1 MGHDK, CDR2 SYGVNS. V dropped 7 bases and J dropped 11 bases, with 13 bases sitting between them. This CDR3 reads CASTNDLRQYF. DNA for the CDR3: TGTGCCAGCACCAATGACCTAAGGCAGTATTTT.

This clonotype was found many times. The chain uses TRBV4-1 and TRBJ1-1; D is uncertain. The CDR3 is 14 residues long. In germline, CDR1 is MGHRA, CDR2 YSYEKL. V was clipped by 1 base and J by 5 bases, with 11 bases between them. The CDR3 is CASSQGRDRTEAFF. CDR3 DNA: TGCGCCAGCAGCCAAGGGCGGGATAGGACTGAAGCTTTCTTT.